A single T cell receptor (beta chain) is shown here with its context. Its antigen is currently not known. No qualities accompany the bases; no much larger clone lies one base away. The CND-RA patients tested negative on the clinical CCP2 antibody test, and joint destruction in these patients kept progressing despite active therapy. Every CND-RA patient showed typical joint destruction in the wrists and ankles and had failed conventional anti-rheumatic therapy. CND-RA patients were sampled not at diagnosis but after long disease histories, which in several cases spanned decades. Around 50 millilitres of EDTA-anticoagulated peripheral blood were drawn from each patient. Peripheral blood mononuclear cells were isolated by Ficoll-Paque PLUS density gradient separation. Using AutoMACS magnetic bead positive selection, CD8+ cells were isolated from either fresh or cryopreserved PBMCs, and flow cytometry was used to check purity. Nucleospin Tissue or Tissue XS kits were used for genomic DNA extraction, and quantification was performed on a Qubit 2.0 fluorometer.

The record originates from a study of CD8 T cells in seronegative destructive rheumatoid arthritis (dated by TCRdb to the early 2020s). At the level of the whole study: Most of the eight CND-RA patients were receiving biological drugs at sampling. The seropositive RA, seronegative RA and healthy control comparison cohorts were obtained from an earlier published TCRbeta dataset rather than being newly sequenced. The study compared peripheral CD8+ TCRbeta repertoires from patients with CCP-negative destructive rheumatoid arthritis (CND-RA) against repertoires from newly diagnosed seropositive RA, seronegative RA and healthy controls.

Following the manufacturer's instructions, genomic DNA from CD8+ cells served as the input for TCRbeta sequencing. A genomics technology centre in Finland performed the TCRbeta sequencing with the immunoSEQ assay. The paper's processing steps were these. Clonotype tables from the immunoSEQ preprocessing pipeline were converted to VDJtools format, and non-productive clonotypes were removed. Any sample with fewer than 10,000 reads was excluded, the remaining samples were subsampled to 10,000 reads, and most of the eight CND-RA samples made it through. Using the VDJtools CalcDiversityStats function on data subsampled to 10,000 reads, the Shannon-Wiener, Simpson and clonality indices were calculated. To infer antigen specificity, non-singleton TCRbeta clonotypes were hard-matched against VDJdb, meaning no mismatches were allowed. CDR3 sequences that differed by one amino acid (Hamming distance 1) were grouped together into clusters with potentially shared antigen targets. After each group was resampled to six samples, one-sided Fisher's exact tests checked public clonotypes for group enrichment, with the whole procedure repeated ten times. TCRdb provides this immuneACCESS table in a form limited to in-frame rearrangements. Some clones are lacking; in checked studies, under half of them reflect an unresolved V gene, and why the rest are absent is not known. V and J calls and clone size come straight from that table; D and trimming were deduced from the DNA. The sample table holds over 10,000 clones, of which under 85% were seen once. The ten largest make up around a quarter of the sample.

On the study overall, not on this receptor specifically: After adjustment for age, less diverse and more clonal CD8+ TCRbeta repertoires appeared to be present in CND-RA patients than in other RA subtypes. Compared with controls and other RA subtypes, CND-RA repertoires contained more CMV-reactive and fewer influenza A-reactive CD8+ TCRbeta sequences. Across the roughly 100,000 clonotypes tested, no public clonotype enrichment survived Benjamini-Hochberg correction. In the absence of diagnostic samples, TCR repertoire differences may be partly attributable to poor disease control over the years rather than being present at onset. A distinct set of enriched public clonotypes appeared to be carried by CND-RA patients, and this finding was interpreted by the authors as support for a separate disease subset. The small size of the CND-RA cohort was noted as a limitation of the study.

The sequenced sample consisted of CD8+ T cells from blood. This TCR came from a woman between 25 and 49 years old with seronegative destructive rheumatoid arthritis.

This receptor carries the CDR3 CASSEQGQGNTEAFF. The DNA is as follows: TGTGCCAGCAGTGAACAGGGACAGGGGAACACTGAAGCTTTCTTT. Recombination linked TRBV6-1 to TRBJ1-1, and 9 bases in between align with TRBD1. The germline V gene yields MNHNS for CDR1 and SASEGT for CDR2. There are 15 amino acids in the CDR3, from cysteine to phenylalanine inclusive. Of the read, only the CDR3 DNA is kept; its 45 bases are in frame from base 1. The V end gives up 2 bases and the J end 1 base, leaving 2 bases in the junction not matched to a gene.